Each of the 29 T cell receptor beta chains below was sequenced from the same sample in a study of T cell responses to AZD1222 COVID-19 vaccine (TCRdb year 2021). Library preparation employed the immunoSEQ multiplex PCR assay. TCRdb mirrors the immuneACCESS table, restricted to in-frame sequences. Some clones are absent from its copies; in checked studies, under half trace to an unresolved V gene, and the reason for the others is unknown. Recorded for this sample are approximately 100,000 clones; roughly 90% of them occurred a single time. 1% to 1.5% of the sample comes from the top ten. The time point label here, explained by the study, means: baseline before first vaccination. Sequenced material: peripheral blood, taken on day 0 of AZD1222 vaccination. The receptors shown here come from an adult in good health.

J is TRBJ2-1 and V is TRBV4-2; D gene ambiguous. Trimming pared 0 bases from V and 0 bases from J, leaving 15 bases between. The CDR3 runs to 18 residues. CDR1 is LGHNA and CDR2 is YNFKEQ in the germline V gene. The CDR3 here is CASSQERSRFDSYNEQFF. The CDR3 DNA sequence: TGTGCCAGCAGCCAAGAAAGGAGCAGGTTTGACTCCTACAATGAGCAGTTCTTC.

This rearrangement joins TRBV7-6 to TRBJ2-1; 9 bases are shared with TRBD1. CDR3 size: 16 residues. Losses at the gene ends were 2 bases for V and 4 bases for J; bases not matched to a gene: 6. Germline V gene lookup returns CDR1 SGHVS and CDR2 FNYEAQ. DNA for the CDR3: TGTGCCAGCAGCTTATCCCGGGACAGGGATTACAATGAGCAGTTCTTC. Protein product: CASSLSRDRDYNEQFF.

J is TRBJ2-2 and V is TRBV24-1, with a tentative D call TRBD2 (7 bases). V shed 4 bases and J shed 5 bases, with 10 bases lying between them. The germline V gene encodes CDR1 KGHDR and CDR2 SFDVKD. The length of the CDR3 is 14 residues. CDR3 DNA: TGTGCCACCAGTGAGCGGGGGCGAACCGGGGAGCTGTTTTTT. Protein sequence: CATSERGRTGELFF.

CDR3 protein: CASTNTDTQYF. CDR3 DNA: TGTGCCAGCACCAACACAGATACGCAGTATTTT. This chain links TRBV27 with TRBJ2-3, with D unclear. V lost 7 bases, J lost 2 bases, and 4 bases lay in between. Germline CDR1 reads MNHEY; CDR2 reads SMNVEV (reference sequence). The CDR3 sequence is 11 residues long.

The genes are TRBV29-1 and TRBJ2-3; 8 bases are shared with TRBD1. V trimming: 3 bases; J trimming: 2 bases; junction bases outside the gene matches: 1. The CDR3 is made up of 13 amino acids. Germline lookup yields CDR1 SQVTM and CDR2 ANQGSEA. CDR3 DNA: TGCAGCGTTGAGGGACAGGCCACAGATACGCAGTATTTT. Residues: CSVEGQATDTQYF.

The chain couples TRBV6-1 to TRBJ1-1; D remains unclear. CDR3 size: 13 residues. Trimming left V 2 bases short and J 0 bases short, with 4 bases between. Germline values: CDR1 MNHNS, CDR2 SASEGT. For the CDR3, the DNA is TGTGCCAGCAGTGAACAGGTGAACACTGAAGCTTTCTTT. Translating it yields CASSEQVNTEAFF.

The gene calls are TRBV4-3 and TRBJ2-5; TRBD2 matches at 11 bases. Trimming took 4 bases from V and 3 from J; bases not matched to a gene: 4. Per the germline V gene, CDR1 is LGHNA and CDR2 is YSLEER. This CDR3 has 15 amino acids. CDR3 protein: CASSLSSGGKETQYF. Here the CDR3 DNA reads TGCGCCAGCAGCCTTTCTAGCGGGGGGAAAGAGACCCAGTACTTC.

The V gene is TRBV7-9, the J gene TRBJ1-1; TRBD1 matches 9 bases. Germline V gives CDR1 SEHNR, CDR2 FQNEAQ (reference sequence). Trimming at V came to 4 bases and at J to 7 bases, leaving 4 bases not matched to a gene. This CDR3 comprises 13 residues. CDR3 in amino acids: CASSWTGAGEAFF. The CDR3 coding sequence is TGTGCCAGCAGCTGGACAGGGGCCGGTGAAGCTTTCTTT.

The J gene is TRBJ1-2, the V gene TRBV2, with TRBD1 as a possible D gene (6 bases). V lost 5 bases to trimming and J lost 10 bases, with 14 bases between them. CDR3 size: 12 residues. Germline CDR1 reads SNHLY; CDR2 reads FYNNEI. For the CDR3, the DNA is TGTGCCAGCAGTTTTCAGGGGTTGGACTACACCTTC. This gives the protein CASSFQGLDYTF. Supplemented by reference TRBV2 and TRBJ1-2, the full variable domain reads EPEVTQTPSHQVTQMGQEVILRCVPISNHLYFYWYRQILGQKVEFLVSFYNNEISEKSEIFDDQFSVERPDGSNFTLKIRSTKLEDSAMYFCASSFQGLDYTFGSGTRLTVV.

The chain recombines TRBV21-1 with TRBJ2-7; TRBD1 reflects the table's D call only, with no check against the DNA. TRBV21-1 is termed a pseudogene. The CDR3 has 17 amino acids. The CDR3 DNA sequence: TGTGCCAGCAGCTCGTCGGAGGGACAGGGTGGCTCCTACGAGCAGTACTTC. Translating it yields CASSSSEGQGGSYEQYF.

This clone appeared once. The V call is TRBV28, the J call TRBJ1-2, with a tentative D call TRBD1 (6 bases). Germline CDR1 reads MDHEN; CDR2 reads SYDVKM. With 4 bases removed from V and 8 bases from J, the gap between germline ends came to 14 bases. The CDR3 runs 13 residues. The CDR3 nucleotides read TGTGCCAGCAGTTCTCACTATGGGGGCGGCTACACCTTC. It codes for CASSSHYGGGYTF.

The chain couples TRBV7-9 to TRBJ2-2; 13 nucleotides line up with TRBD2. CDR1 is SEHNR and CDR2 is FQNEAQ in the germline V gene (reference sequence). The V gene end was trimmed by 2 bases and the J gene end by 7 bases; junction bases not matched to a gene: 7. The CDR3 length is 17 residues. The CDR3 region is CASSLMTSGGRGGELFF. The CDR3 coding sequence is TGTGCCAGCAGCTTAATGACTAGCGGGGGGCGAGGCGGGGAGCTGTTTTTT. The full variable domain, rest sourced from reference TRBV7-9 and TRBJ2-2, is DTGVSQNPRHKITKRGQNVTFRCDPISEHNRLYWYRQTLGQGPEFLTYFQNEAQLEKSRLLSDRFSAERPKGSFSTLEIQRTEQGDSAMYLCASSLMTSGGRGGELFFGEGSRLTVL.

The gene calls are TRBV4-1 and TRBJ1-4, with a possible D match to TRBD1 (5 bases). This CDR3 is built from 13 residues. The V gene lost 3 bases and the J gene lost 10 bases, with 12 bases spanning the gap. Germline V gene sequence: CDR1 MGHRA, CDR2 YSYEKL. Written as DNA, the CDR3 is TGCGCCAGCAGCCAGGAGGGAAGGGGAAAACTGTTTTTT. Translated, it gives CASSQEGRGKLFF.

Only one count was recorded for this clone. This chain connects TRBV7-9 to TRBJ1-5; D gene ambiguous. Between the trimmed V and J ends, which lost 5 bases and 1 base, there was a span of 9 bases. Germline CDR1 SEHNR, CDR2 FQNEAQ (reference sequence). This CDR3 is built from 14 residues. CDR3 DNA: TGTGCCAGCAGCCCGGCCGGGAGCAATCAGCCCCAGCATTTT. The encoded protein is CASSPAGSNQPQHF. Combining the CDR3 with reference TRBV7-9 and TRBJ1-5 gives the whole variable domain DTGVSQNPRHKITKRGQNVTFRCDPISEHNRLYWYRQTLGQGPEFLTYFQNEAQLEKSRLLSDRFSAERPKGSFSTLEIQRTEQGDSAMYLCASSPAGSNQPQHFGDGTRLSIL.

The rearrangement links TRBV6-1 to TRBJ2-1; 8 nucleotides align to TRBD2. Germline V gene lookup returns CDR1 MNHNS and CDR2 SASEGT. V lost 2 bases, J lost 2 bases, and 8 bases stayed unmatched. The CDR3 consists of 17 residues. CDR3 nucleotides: TGTGCCAGCAGTGAAAATTCCCGCGGGGGGCCCTACAATGAGCAGTTCTTC. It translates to CASSENSRGGPYNEQFF.

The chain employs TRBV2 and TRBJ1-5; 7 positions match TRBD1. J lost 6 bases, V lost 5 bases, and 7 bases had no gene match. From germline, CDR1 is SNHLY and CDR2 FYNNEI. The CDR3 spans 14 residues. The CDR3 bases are TGTGCCAGCAGTCCCTCGGGACAGTTTCAGCCCCAGCATTTT. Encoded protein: CASSPSGQFQPQHF.

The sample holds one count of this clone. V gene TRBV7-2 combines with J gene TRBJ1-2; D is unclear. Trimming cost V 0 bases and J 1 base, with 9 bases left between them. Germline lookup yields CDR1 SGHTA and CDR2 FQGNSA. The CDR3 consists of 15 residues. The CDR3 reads CASSLASGSNYGYTF. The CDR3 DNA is TGTGCCAGCAGCTTAGCTTCAGGTAGTAACTATGGCTACACCTTC.

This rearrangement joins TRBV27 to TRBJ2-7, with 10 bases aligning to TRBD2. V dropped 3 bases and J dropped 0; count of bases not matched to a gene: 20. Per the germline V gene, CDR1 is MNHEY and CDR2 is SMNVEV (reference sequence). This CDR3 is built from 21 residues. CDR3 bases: TGTGCCAGCAGTTTGGAGCTATTAATGAGACTAGCGGGTACTTACTCCTACGAGCAGTACTTC. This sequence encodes CASSLELLMRLAGTYSYEQYF.

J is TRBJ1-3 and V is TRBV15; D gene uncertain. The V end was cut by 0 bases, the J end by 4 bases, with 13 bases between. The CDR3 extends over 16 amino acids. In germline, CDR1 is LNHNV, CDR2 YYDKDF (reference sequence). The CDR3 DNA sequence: TGTGCCACCAGCAGAGAGATGATCCGTGGAGGAAACACCATATATTTT. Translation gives CATSREMIRGGNTIYF.

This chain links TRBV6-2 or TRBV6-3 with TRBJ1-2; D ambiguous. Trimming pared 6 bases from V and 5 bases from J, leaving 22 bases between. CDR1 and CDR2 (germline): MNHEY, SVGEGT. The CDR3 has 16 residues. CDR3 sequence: CASSIPDPSLLYGYTF. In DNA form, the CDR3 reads TGTGCCAGCAGCATTCCCGATCCCTCCTTACTTTATGGCTACACCTTC.

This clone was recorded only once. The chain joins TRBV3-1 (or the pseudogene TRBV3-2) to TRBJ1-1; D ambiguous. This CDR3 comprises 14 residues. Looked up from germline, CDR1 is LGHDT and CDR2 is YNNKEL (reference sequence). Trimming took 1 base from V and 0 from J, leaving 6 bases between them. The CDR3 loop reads CASSQVGMNTEAFF. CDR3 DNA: TGTGCCAGCAGCCAAGTCGGGATGAACACTGAAGCTTTCTTT.

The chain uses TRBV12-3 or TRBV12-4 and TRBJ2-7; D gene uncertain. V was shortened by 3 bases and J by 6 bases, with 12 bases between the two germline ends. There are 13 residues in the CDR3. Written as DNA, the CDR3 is TGTGCCAGCAGTTTCTGGGGTTACGGCGAGCAGTACTTC. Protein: CASSFWGYGEQYF.

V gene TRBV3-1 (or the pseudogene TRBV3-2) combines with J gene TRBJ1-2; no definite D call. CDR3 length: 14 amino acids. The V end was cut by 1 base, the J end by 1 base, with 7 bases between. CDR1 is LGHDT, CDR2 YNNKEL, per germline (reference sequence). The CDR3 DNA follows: TGTGCCAGCAGCCAAGGACCGAATAACTATGGCTACACCTTC. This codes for CASSQGPNNYGYTF.

CDR3 sequence reads: CASSTGISNYGYTF. The CDR3 nucleotides read TGTGCCAGCAGCACCGGGATCTCTAACTATGGCTACACCTTC. J is TRBJ1-2 and V is TRBV7-8; D gene uncertain. Trimming removed 5 bases from V and 0 bases from J, with 10 bases in between. The germline gives CDR1 SGHVS, CDR2 FQNEAQ. The CDR3 is 14 residues long.

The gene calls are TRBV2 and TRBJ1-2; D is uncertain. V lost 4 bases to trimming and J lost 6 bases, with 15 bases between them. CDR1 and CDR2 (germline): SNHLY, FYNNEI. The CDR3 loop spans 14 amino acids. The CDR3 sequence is CASSVVTKANGYTF. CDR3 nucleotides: TGTGCCAGCAGTGTGGTGACCAAGGCCAATGGCTACACCTTC.

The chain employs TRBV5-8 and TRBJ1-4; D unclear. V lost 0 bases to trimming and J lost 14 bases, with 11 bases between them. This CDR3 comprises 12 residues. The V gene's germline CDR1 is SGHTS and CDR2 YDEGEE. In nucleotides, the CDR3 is TGTGCCAGCAGCTTGGTAAACAGAAAGCTGTTTTTT. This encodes CASSLVNRKLFF.

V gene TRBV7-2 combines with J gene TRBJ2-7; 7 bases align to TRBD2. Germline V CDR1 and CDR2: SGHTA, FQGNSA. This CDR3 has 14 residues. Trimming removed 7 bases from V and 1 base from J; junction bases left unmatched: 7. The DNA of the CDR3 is TGTGCCAGCACCCCTGCTAGCGGATCCTACGAGCAGTACTTC. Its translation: CASTPASGSYEQYF.

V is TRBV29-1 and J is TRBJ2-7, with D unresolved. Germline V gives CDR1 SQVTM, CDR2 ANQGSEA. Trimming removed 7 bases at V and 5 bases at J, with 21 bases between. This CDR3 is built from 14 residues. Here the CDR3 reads CSGSAFGSMNEQYF. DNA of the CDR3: TGCAGCGGGTCGGCTTTCGGTTCTATGAACGAGCAGTACTTC.

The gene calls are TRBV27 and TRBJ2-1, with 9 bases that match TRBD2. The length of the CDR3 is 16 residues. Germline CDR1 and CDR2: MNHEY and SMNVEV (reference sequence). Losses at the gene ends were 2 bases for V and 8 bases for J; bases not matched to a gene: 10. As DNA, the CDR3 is TGTGCCAGCAGTTTAACGAGGGCTAGCGGGAAGGATGAGCAGTTCTTC. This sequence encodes CASSLTRASGKDEQFF.